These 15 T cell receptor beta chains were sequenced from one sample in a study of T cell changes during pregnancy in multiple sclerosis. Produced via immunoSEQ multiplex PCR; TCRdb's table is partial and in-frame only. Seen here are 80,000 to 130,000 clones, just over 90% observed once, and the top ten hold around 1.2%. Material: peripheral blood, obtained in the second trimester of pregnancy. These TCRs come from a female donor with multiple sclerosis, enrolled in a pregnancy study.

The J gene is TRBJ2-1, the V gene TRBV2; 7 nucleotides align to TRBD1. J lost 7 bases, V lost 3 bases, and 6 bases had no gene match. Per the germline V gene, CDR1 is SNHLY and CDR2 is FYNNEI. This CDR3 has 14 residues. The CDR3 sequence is CASSEGQNPNEQFF. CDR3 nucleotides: TGTGCCAGCAGTGAGGGACAGAATCCTAATGAGCAGTTCTTC.

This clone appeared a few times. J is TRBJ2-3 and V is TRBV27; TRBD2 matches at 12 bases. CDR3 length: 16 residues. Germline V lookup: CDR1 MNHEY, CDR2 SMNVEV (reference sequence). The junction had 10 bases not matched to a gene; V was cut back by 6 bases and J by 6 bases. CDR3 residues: CASSHALAGGQDTQYF. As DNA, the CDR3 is TGTGCCAGCAGCCACGCCCTAGCGGGGGGGCAGGATACGCAGTATTTT.

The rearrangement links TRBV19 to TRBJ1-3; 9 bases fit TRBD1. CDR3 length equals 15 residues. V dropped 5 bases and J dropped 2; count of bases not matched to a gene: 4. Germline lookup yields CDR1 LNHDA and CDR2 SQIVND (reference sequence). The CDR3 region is CASSSQGAPGNTIYF. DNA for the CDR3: TGTGCCAGTAGTTCACAGGGGGCCCCTGGAAACACCATATATTTT. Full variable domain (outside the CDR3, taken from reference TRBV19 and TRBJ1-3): DGGITQSPKYLFRKEGQNVTLSCEQNLNHDAMYWYRQDPGQGLRLIYYSQIVNDFQKGDIAEGYSVSREKKESFPLTVTSAQKNPTAFYLCASSSQGAPGNTIYFGEGSWLTVV.

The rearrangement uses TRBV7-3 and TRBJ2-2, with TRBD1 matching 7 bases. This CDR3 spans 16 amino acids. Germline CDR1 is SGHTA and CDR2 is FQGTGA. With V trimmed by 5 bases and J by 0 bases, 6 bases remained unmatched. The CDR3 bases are TGTGCCAGCAGCCGCTCCGGGACAGCGAACACCGGGGAGCTGTTTTTT. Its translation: CASSRSGTANTGELFF.

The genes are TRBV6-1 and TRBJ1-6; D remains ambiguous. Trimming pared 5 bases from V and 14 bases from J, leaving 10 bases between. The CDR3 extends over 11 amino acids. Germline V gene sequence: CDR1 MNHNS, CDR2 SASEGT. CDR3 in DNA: TGTGCCAGCAGTCTAGGTTGGACCCTCCACTTT. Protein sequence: CASSLGWTLHF.

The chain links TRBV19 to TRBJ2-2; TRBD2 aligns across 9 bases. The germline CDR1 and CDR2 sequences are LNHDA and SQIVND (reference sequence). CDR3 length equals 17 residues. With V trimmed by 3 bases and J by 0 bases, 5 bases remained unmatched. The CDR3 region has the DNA TGTGCCAGTAGTATCGCTAGCGGGGCTCCGAACACCGGGGAGCTGTTTTTT. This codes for CASSIASGAPNTGELFF. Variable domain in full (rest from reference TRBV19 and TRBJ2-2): DGGITQSPKYLFRKEGQNVTLSCEQNLNHDAMYWYRQDPGQGLRLIYYSQIVNDFQKGDIAEGYSVSREKKESFPLTVTSAQKNPTAFYLCASSIASGAPNTGELFFGEGSRLTVL.

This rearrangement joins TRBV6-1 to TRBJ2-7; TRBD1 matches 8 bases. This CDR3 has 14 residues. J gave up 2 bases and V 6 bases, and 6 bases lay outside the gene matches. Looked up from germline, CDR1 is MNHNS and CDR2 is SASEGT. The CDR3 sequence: CASRSLDRAYEQYF. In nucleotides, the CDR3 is TGTGCCAGCAGAAGTCTGGACAGGGCCTACGAGCAGTACTTC.

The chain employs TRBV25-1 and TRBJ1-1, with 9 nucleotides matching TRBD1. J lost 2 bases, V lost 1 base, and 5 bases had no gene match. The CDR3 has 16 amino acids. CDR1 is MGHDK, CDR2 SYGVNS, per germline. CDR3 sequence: CASSESIQGANTEAFF. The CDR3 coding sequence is TGTGCCAGCAGTGAATCCATACAGGGGGCAAACACTGAAGCTTTCTTT.

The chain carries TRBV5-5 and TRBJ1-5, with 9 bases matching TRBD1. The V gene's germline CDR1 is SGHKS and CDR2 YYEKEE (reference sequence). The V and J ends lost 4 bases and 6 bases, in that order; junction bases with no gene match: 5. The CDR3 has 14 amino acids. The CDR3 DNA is TGTGCCAGCAGCCCGGGACAGGGAGGTCAGCCCCAGCATTTT. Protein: CASSPGQGGQPQHF.

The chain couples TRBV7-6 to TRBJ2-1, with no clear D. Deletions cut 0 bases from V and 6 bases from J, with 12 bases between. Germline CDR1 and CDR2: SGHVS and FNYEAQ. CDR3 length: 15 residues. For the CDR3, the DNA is TGTGCCAGCAGCTTAGCGCCTGAGACTTTCAATGAGCAGTTCTTC. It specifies CASSLAPETFNEQFF.

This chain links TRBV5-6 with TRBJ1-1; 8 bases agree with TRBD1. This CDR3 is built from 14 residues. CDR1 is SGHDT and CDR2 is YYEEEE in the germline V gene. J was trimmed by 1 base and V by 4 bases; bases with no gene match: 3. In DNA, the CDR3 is TGTGCCAGCAGCGGAGACAGGGGGAACACTGAAGCTTTCTTT. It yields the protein CASSGDRGNTEAFF.

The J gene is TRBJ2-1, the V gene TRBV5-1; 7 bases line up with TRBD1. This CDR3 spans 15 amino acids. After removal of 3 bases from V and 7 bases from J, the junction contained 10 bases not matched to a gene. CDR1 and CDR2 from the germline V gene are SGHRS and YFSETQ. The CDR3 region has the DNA TGCGCCAGCAGCTGGGAATCAAGGGGGCAGAATGAGCAGTTCTTC. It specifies CASSWESRGQNEQFF.

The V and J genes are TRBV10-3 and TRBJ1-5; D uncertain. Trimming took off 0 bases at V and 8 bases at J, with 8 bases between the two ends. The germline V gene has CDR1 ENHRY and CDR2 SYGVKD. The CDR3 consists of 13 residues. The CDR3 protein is CAISESFEEPQHF. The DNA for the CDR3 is TGTGCCATCAGTGAGTCTTTTGAGGAGCCCCAGCATTTT.

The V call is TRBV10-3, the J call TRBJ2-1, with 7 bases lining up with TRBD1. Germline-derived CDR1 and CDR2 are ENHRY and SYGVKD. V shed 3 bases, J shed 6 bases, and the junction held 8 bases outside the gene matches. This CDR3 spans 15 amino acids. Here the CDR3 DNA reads TGTGCCATCAGTGACAGGGACAGCCAACGCAATGAGCAGTTCTTC. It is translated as CAISDRDSQRNEQFF.

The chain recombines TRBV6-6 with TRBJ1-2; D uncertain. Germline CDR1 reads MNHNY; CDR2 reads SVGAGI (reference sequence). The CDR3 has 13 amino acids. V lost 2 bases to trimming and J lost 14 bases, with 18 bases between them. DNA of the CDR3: TGTGCCAGCAGTTACCCCCCACAGCGACGGAGGACCTTC. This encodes CASSYPPQRRRTF.